This T cell receptor (beta chain) was recovered during a study of CD8 T cells in Susac syndrome. Germline V gene lookup returns CDR1 LGHDT and CDR2 YNNKEL (reference sequence). The V end was cut by 4 bases, the J end by 0 bases, with 9 bases between. This CDR3 has 14 amino acids. RNA was extracted with the RNeasy kit, and a quantity of about 0.45 to 1 ug was reverse transcribed using random hexamers. TCRdb called the immunoSEQ multiplex PCR reads again in MiXCR, with one record for every CDR3 protein. This table holds 120,000 to 150,000 distinct CDR3 sequences, approximately 95% found once. The material sequenced was CD4+ T cells from PBMCs. This rearrangement joins TRBV3-1 to TRBJ2-5; D could derive from TRBD1 or TRBD2 (5 bases each). This TCR was recovered from a human donor in good health. CDR3 region: CASSRGRDQETQYF. In DNA form, the CDR3 reads TGTGCCAGCAGCCGGGGACGGGACCAAGAGACCCAGTACTTC.